Sequencing of this TCR beta chain was carried out in a study of blood T cell repertoires in COVID-19. For the study at large: Some COVID-19 samples were acute and others convalescent; all came from the United States, Italy and Spain. The analysed material was cDNA or gDNA that came from T cells, B-cell-depleted T cells, or PBMCs.

Original processing notes: The authors estimated nucleated cell counts from reference gene primer amplification. Some clones are missing from TCRdb's copy, which holds only in-frame ones; the method was immunoSEQ multiplex PCR. V, J and clone size were drawn from that table, and D and trimming were deduced from the DNA. The sample shows 210,000 or so clones, around 88% of them seen only once. Trimming took off 3 bases at V and 0 bases at J, with 9 bases between the two ends. Germline V gene data show CDR1 as MNHEY and CDR2 as SMNVEV (reference sequence). The CDR3 is 15 amino acids. J is TRBJ1-5 and V is TRBV27; D remains ambiguous. The TCR comes from a man aged 18 to 29 with active or convalescent COVID-19. What was sequenced was peripheral blood. In DNA form, the CDR3 reads TGTGCCAGCAGTTTCCGGAGGGATAGCAATCAGCCCCAGCATTTT. Translating gives CASSFRRDSNQPQHF.